This TCR beta chain was profiled in a study of identical twins. One entry per CDR3 protein, called by TCRdb with MiXCR from the 5' RACE reads. The table lists 700,000 or so distinct CDR3 sequences, around 8.6% of them singletons. With 6 bases clipped from V and 5 bases from J, the junction kept 6 bases outside the gene matches. The V gene's germline CDR1 is SGHRS and CDR2 YFSETQ. The CDR3 length is 14 residues. In this sample, this clonotype turned up a few times. The sample also formed part of further work on yellow fever vaccine responses in identical twins.

V and J are TRBV5-1 and TRBJ2-5; 11 bases match TRBD2. The sequence derives from a woman aged 18-30 years in good health. Sequencing input: PBMCs. The CDR3 coding sequence is TGCGCCAGCACCCTACTAGCGGGGGAGGAGACCCAGTACTTC. Its translation is CASTLLAGEETQYF.